The sequence of this TCR beta chain was determined in a study of identical twins. With regard to this clonotype: The antigen remains undetermined.

Germline CDR1 MNHEY, CDR2 SMNVEV (reference sequence). V lost 7 bases and J 0 bases, leaving 13 bases between the germline ends. This CDR3 is 16 amino acids long. Addition of a universal primer site occurred through template switching, and cDNA carried unique molecular identifiers. TCRdb re-called the 5' RACE reads through MiXCR, storing one row per CDR3 protein. The data show approximately 1.8 million distinct CDR3 sequences, about 32% seen once. Whole-study results and caveats: Models came in too low on out-of-frame TCR alpha sharing in monozygotic twins. Twins showed weaker excess sharing in their beta out-of-frame sequences. Without tracking the same donors, conclusions rested on cross-sectional statistical analysis.

The gene calls are TRBV27 and TRBJ2-6, with unresolved D. Sequencing was done on a sample of cord blood. The sequence was collected from a newborn girl in good health. CDR3 nucleotides: TGTGCCAGCAATTGGGTCTCCCCCTCTGGGGCCAACGTCCTGACTTTC. Translated, it gives CASNWVSPSGANVLTF.